These 12 T cell receptor beta chains came from one sample sequenced in a study of T cell repertoires in cytomegalovirus infection. TCRdb re-called the reads through MiXCR, storing one row per CDR3 protein. The sample yields more than 650,000 distinct CDR3 sequences, 35% seen once. The material sequenced was PBMCs. These receptor sequences come from a human donor in good health (CMV status not recorded). Some clones in this sample may be carry-over from other donors' samples.

The chain recombines TRBV29-1 with TRBJ2-1; 15 positions agree with TRBD2. The CDR3 sequence is 15 residues long. Germline CDR1 and CDR2: SQVTM and ANQGSEA. The V and J ends lost 7 bases and 3 bases, in that order; junction bases with no gene match: 4. In nucleotides, the CDR3 is TGCAGCGCCGGGACTAGCGGGGGGTTCTACAATGAGCAGTTCTTC. This codes for CSAGTSGGFYNEQFF.

This clonotype came up once. An end of the junction does not agree with germline; a read error may underlie this. The gene calls are TRBV19 and TRBJ2-1; 8 bases align to TRBD1. The germline V gene encodes CDR1 LNHDA and CDR2 SQIVND (reference sequence). This CDR3 has 13 amino acids. The DNA of the CDR3 is TGTGCCAGCCCAGGGGGCATGGACAAGGAGCAGTTATTT. This gives the protein CASPGGMDKEQLF.

This clonotype was found a few times. The chain has TRBV7-9 and TRBJ1-5; a weak D match, TRBD1 (6 bases). The CDR3 extends over 16 amino acids. Germline assignment: CDR1 SEHNR and CDR2 FQNEAQ (reference sequence). V dropped 5 bases and J dropped 2 bases, with 16 bases sitting between them. Here the CDR3 DNA reads TGTGCCAGCAGCGCGGGGGACATCAGCGGCAATCAGCCCCAGCATTTT. Amino acid sequence: CASSAGDISGNQPQHF.

Note on this clonotype: The conserved final phenylalanine or tryptophan is absent from the CDR3, which likely points to a read error. The rearrangement uses TRBV28 and TRBJ1-5; 7 positions agree with TRBD1. Germline V CDR1 and CDR2: MDHEN, SYDVKM. V lost 7 bases to trimming and J lost 6 bases; unmatched junction nucleotides: 15. The CDR3 is 16 residues long. CDR3 amino acids: CASTRGRDRVTQPQHL. The CDR3 region has the DNA TGTGCCAGCACCAGAGGGCGGGACAGAGTAACTCAGCCCCAGCATCTT.

This clonotype was seen more than once but under ten times. The chain uses TRBV27 and TRBJ2-7; maybe TRBD2 (6 bases). The CDR3 has 16 amino acids. The V and J ends lost 3 bases and 0 bases respectively, with 15 bases between them. The germline V gene encodes CDR1 MNHEY and CDR2 SMNVEV (reference sequence). This CDR3 is CASSFNWEASSYEQYF. DNA of the CDR3: TGTGCCAGCAGTTTTAACTGGGAGGCAAGCTCCTACGAGCAGTACTTC.

This clonotype was observed a few times. This chain connects TRBV4-1 to TRBJ2-2; possible D gene TRBD2, 5 bases. V was cut by 4 bases and J by 4 bases, with 19 bases left in between. Germline V gene data show CDR1 as MGHRA and CDR2 as YSYEKL. CDR3 length: 17 residues. CDR3 loop: CASSLGEAGSPTGELFF. For the CDR3, the DNA is TGCGCCAGCAGCCTAGGAGAGGCGGGCTCCCCCACCGGGGAGCTGTTTTTT.

The chain combines TRBV7-8 with TRBJ1-4, with a possible D match to TRBD1 (6 bases). V lost 2 bases to trimming and J lost 14 bases, with 12 bases between them. Germline V lookup: CDR1 SGHVS, CDR2 FQNEAQ. The CDR3 consists of 12 residues. CDR3: CASSLMGASLFF. As DNA, the CDR3 is TGTGCCAGCAGCTTAATGGGGGCGAGTCTGTTTTTT. The variable domain in full, with the rest retrieved from reference TRBV7-8 and TRBJ1-4, is GAGVSQSPRYKVAKRGQDVALRCDPISGHVSLFWYQQALGQGPEFLTYFQNEAQLDKSGLPSDRFFAERPEGSVSTLKIQRTQQEDSAVYLCASSLMGASLFFGSGTQLSVL.

This clonotype was detected only once. The chain recombines TRBV20-1 with TRBJ1-1; a possible D gene is TRBD1 (5 bases). The V gene lost 2 bases and the J gene lost 8 bases, with 15 bases spanning the gap. Germline CDR1 DFQATT, CDR2 SNEGSKA (reference sequence). The CDR3 consists of 13 residues. This CDR3 reads CSARFNRLAEAFF. DNA for the CDR3: TGCAGTGCTAGATTTAACAGGCTCGCCGAAGCTTTCTTT.

This clonotype was recorded a few times. The chain recombines TRBV4-2 with TRBJ1-2; the match to TRBD1 covers 8 bases. The CDR3 has 16 amino acids. In germline, CDR1 is LGHNA, CDR2 YNFKEQ. The V gene end was trimmed by 0 bases and the J gene end by 4 bases; junction bases not matched to a gene: 7. The CDR3 loop reads CASSQDPDRGLYGYTF. In nucleotides, the CDR3 is TGTGCCAGCAGCCAAGATCCTGACAGGGGACTCTATGGCTACACCTTC.

This clonotype was seen a handful of times. The V and J genes are TRBV28 and TRBJ2-1; either TRBD1 or TRBD2 may fit D (5 bases each). Germline CDR1 is MDHEN and CDR2 is SYDVKM. Trimming removed 4 bases at V and 6 bases at J, with 13 bases between. The CDR3 is 14 residues long. This CDR3 is CASSWGTHLNEQFF. CDR3 sequence (DNA): TGTGCCAGCAGTTGGGGGACCCACCTCAATGAGCAGTTCTTC.

The chain is built from TRBV27 and TRBJ2-7, with TRBD1 as a possible D gene (6 bases). CDR1 MNHEY and CDR2 SMNVEV come from the germline V gene (reference sequence). Trimming shortened V by 1 base and J by 12 bases, and 16 bases separated the two germline ends. The CDR3 is made up of 13 amino acids. The CDR3 reads CASSLLTGYETYF. The DNA for the CDR3 is TGTGCCAGCAGTTTATTGACAGGCTACGAGACGTACTTC.

A word on this clonotype: Compared with germline, one end of the junction differs, possibly owing to a read error. The chain uses TRBV7-8 and TRBJ1-5, with a tentative D call TRBD1 (5 bases). CDR1 SGHVS and CDR2 FQNEAQ come from the germline V gene. The CDR3 has 17 residues. The CDR3 protein is CASSSNQGVRSNEPQHF. CDR3 nucleotides: TGTGCCAGCAGCTCCAACCAGGGAGTAAGGAGCAATGAGCCCCAGCATTTT.